Many counts were recorded for the clone carrying this TCR beta chain. The antigen is undetermined. Germline V gives CDR1 MNHEY, CDR2 SVGAGI. CDR3 length: 15 amino acids. V was cut by 2 bases and J by 6 bases, with 11 bases left in between. This entry comes from a study of T cell repertoires in cytomegalovirus infection. For the study at large: Public TCR beta signature analysis indicated the presence of both CMV infection and matching HLA type. Study-level findings and limits: People with CMV and the relevant HLA were identified by cumulative public TCR beta family frequency. HLA-C-restricted CMV clonotypes gave the most frequent clonotype in two of eight donors.

TCRdb reanalysed the reads using MiXCR and keeps one entry per CDR3 protein. The sample has tens of thousands of distinct CDR3 sequences; about 4% are singletons. The sequence was collected from a human donor in good health (CMV status not recorded). Some clones in this sample may be carry-over from other donors' samples. The specimen sequenced was PBMCs. The chain carries TRBV6-5 and TRBJ1-6; possible D gene TRBD1, 5 bases. This CDR3 is CASSYSGGGNSPLHF. The CDR3 DNA follows: TGTGCCAGCAGTTACAGTGGGGGGGGTAATTCACCCCTCCACTTT.